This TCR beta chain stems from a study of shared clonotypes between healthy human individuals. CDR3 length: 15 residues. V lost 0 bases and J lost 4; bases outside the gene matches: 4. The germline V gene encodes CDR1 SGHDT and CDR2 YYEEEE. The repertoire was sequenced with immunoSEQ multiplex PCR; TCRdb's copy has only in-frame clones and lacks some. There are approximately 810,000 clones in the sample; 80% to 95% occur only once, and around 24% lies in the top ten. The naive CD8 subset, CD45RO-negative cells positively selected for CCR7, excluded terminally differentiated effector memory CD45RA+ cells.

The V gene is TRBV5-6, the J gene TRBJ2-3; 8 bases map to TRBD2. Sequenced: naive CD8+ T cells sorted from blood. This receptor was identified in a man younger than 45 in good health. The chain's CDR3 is CASSLVAGGADTQYF. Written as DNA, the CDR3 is TGTGCCAGCAGCTTGGTCGCGGGAGGTGCAGATACGCAGTATTTT.